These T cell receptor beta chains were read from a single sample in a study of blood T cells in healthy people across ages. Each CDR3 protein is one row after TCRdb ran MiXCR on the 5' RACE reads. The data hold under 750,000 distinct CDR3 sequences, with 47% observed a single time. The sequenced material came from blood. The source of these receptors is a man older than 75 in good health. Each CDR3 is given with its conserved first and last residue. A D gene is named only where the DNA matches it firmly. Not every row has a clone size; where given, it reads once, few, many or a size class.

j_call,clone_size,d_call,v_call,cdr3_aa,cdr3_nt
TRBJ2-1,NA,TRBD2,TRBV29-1,CSVDKAGGAYNEQFF,TGCAGCGTTGATAAGGCGGGAGGGGCCTACAATGAGCAGTTCTTC
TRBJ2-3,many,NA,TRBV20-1,CSASLPGTENLHTQYF,TGCAGTGCTTCCCTCCCCGGGACGGAAAACTTGCATACGCAGTATTTT
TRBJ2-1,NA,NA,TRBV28,CASSFRPSLWNEQFF,TGTGCCAGCAGTTTTCGCCCGTCGCTGTGGAATGAGCAGTTCTTC
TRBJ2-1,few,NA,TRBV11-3,CASSSNKGRSSDEQFF,TGTGCCAGCAGCTCCAACAAGGGACGGTCTAGCGATGAGCAGTTCTTC
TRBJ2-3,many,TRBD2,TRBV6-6,CASILAGPPDTQYF,TGTGCCAGCATCTTAGCGGGACCCCCAGATACGCAGTATTTT
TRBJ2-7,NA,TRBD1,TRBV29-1,CGAGQGADEQYF,TGCGGCGCTGGACAGGGGGCGGACGAGCAGTACTTC
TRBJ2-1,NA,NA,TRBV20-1,CSAPQPGAHNEQFF,TGCAGTGCTCCCCAACCCGGGGCCCACAATGAGCAGTTCTTC
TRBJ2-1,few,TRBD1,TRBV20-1,CSARIGQGDYNEQFF,TGCAGTGCTAGAATCGGACAGGGGGACTACAATGAGCAGTTCTTC
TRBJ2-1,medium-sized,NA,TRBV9,CASSIGQSSYNEQFF,TGTGCCAGCAGCATCGGACAGAGCTCCTACAATGAGCAGTTCTTC
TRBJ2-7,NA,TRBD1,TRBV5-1,CASSLDTGGLYEQYF,TGCGCCAGCAGCTTGGATACAGGGGGCCTTTACGAGCAGTACTTC
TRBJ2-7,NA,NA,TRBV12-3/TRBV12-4,CANSRDRIEQYF,TGTGCCAACAGCCGCGACAGGATCGAGCAGTACTTC
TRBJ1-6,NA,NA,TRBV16,CASSQDSPIIGSPLHF,TGTGCCAGCAGCCAAGATAGTCCCATAATCGGGTCACCCCTCCACTTT
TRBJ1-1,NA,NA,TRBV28,CASRTTGRNTEAFF,TGTGCCAGCAGAACCACAGGGCGGAACACTGAAGCTTTCTTT
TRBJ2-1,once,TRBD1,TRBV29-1,CSVQGATYNEQFF,TGCAGCGTACAGGGGGCTACCTACAATGAGCAGTTCTTC
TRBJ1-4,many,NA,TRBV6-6,CASSYPPADSANEKLFF,TGTGCCAGCAGTTACCCTCCGGCGGACAGCGCCAATGAAAAACTGTTTTTT
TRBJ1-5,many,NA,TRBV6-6,CASSYPPAVDITYQPQHF,TGTGCCAGCAGTTACCCCCCAGCGGTGGACATAACTTATCAGCCCCAGCATTTT
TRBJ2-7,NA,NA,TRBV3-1,CASSLEGQGDEQYF,TGTGCCAGCAGCCTGGAGGGGCAGGGGGACGAGCAGTACTTC
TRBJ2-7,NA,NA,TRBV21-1,CASSNQTSGESYEQYF,TGTGCCAGCAGCAACCAAACTAGCGGCGAATCCTACGAGCAGTACTTC
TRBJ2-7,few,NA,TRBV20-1,CSARVGTGTNPKYEQYF,TGCAGTGCTAGAGTCGGTACGGGAACCAACCCAAAATACGAGCAGTACTTC
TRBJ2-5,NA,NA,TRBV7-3,CASSPQTRSQETQYF,TGTGCCAGCAGCCCCCAAACTAGGAGTCAAGAGACCCAGTACTTC
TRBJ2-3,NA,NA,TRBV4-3,CASSQATQYTDTQYF,TGCGCCAGCAGCCAAGCTACCCAGTACACAGATACGCAGTATTTT
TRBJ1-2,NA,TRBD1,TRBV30,CAWSVAGTGCGYTF,TGTGCCTGGAGTGTCGCCGGGACAGGGTGTGGCTACACCTTC
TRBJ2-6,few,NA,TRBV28,CASSGTTSSGANVLTF,TGTGCCAGCAGTGGAACAACCAGCTCTGGGGCCAACGTCCTGACTTTC
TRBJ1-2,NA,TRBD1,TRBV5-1,CASSELTGDGYTF,TGCGCCAGCAGCGAACTAACAGGGGATGGCTACACCTTC
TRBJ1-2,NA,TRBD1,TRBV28,CASSWPTGSGNYGYSF,TGTGCCAGCAGTTGGCCGACAGGGTCCGGGAACTATGGCTACAGCTTC
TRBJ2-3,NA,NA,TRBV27,CASSLVRGRTPGLRADTQYF,TGTGCCAGCAGTTTAGTCCGGGGAAGGACCCCCGGGCTACGCGCAGATACGCAGTATTTT
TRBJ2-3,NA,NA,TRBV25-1,CASSDFLGGASDTQYF,TGTGCCAGCAGTGACTTCCTAGGGGGGGCCTCAGATACGCAGTATTTT
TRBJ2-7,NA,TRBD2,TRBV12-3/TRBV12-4,CASRTGTSGPYEQYF,TGTGCCAGCAGGACCGGGACTAGCGGGCCCTACGAGCAGTACTTC
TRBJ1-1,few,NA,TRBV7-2,CASSSGRNTEAFF,TGTGCCAGCAGCTCTGGGAGGAACACTGAAGCTTTCTTT
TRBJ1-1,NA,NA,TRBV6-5,CASSYLGQTEAFF,TGTGCCAGCAGTTACTTAGGACAGACAGAAGCTTTCTTT
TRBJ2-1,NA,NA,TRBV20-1,CSAGDGARGDEQFF,TGCAGTGCTGGAGACGGGGCCCGTGGTGATGAGCAGTTCTTC
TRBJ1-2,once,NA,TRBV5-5,CASNLMGANYGYTF,TGTGCCAGCAACTTGATGGGGGCTAACTATGGCTACACCTTC
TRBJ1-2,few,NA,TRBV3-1,CASSQGANGYTF,TGTGCCAGCAGCCAGGGGGCAAATGGCTACACCTTC
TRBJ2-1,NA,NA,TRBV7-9,CASSKGPKDHPYNERQFF,TGTGCCAGCAGCAAGGGACCTAAAGACCACCCGTACAATGAGCGGCAGTTCTTC
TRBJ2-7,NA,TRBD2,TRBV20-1,CSARSGDVYEQYF,TGCAGTGCTAGGAGCGGGGATGTTTACGAGCAGTACTTC
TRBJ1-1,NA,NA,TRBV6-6,CASSGDSRTPFF,TGTGCCAGCAGCGGGGACTCCCGCACTCCTTTCTTT
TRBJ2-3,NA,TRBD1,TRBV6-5,CASRDRGRITDTQYF,TGTGCCAGCAGGGACAGGGGGCGGATCACAGATACGCAGTATTTT
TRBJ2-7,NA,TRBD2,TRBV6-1,CASNPTSGRVSYEQYF,TGTGCCAGCAATCCAACTAGCGGGAGGGTCTCCTACGAGCAGTACTTC
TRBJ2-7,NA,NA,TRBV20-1,CSARARTHNEQYF,TGCAGTGCTAGAGCCAGGACCCACAATGAGCAGTACTTC
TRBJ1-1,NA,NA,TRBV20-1,CSVPQSNTEAFF,TGCAGTGTCCCGCAGAGTAACACTGAAGCTTTCTTT
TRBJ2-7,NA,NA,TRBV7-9,CASSSSDRRTDYSYEQYF,TGTGCCAGCAGCTCAAGCGACCGGCGGACAGATTACTCCTACGAGCAGTACTTC
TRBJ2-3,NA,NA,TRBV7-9,CASSSRDTSTDTQYF,TGTGCCAGCAGCTCCCGGGACACCAGCACAGATACGCAGTATTTT
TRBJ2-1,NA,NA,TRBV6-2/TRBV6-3,CASSLAPPLARGRYNEQFF,TGTGCCAGCAGCCTAGCCCCCCCTCTAGCGCGAGGACGATACAATGAGCAGTTCTTC
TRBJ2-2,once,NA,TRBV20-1,CSVPGLSAGELFF,TGCAGTGTCCCGGGACTCTCGGCCGGGGAGCTGTTTTTT
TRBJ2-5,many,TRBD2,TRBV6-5,CASQHPTGGETQYF,TGTGCCAGCCAGCACCCCACGGGGGGAGAGACCCAGTACTTC
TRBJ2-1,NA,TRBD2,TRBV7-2,CASRGGRAARDYYNEQFF,TGTGCCAGCAGGGGCGGGAGGGCCGCAAGGGACTACTACAATGAGCAGTTCTTC
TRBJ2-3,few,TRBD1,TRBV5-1,CASRLQGASADTQYF,TGCGCCAGCAGGCTACAGGGGGCTTCGGCAGATACGCAGTATTTT
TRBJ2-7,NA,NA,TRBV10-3,CAIRRDGTYEQYF,TGTGCCATCAGGAGGGACGGAACCTACGAGCAGTACTTC